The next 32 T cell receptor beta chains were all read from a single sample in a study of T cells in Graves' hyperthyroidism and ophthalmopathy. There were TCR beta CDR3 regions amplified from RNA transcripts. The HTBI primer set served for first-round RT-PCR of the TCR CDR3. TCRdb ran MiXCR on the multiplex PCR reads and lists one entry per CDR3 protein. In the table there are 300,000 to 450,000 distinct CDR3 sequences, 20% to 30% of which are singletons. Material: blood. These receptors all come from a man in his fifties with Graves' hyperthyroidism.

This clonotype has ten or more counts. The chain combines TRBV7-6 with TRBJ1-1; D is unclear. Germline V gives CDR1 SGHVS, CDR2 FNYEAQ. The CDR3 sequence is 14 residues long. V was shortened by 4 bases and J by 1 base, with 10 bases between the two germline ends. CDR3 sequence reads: CASSSLDWNTEAFF. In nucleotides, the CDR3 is TGTGCCAGCAGCTCATTGGACTGGAACACTGAAGCTTTCTTT.

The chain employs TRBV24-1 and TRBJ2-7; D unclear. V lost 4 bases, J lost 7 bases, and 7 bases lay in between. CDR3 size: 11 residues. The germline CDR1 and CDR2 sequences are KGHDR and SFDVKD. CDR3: CATSDLGEQYF. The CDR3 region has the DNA TGTGCCACCAGTGACTTAGGGGAGCAGTACTTC.

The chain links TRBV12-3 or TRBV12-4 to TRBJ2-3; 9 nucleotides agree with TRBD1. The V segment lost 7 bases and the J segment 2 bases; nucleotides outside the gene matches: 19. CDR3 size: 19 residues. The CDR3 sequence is CASTIWGGRTGEVTDTQYF. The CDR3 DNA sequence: TGTGCCAGCACCATTTGGGGGGGCCGGACAGGGGAAGTCACAGATACGCAGTATTTT.

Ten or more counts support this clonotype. The CDR3 protein is CASSRGENTEAFF. CDR3 sequence (DNA): TGTGCCAGCAGCAGAGGGGAGAACACTGAAGCTTTCTTT. This chain connects TRBV3-1 to TRBJ1-1, with a weak D call TRBD1 (5 bases). Trimming left V 5 bases short and J 1 base short, with 8 bases between. In germline, CDR1 is LGHDT, CDR2 YNNKEL (reference sequence). The CDR3 runs 13 residues.

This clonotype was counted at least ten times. The CDR3 is CASSLTRYQETQYF. For the CDR3, the DNA is TGTGCCAGCAGCTTAACGCGCTACCAAGAGACCCAGTACTTC. The chain uses TRBV11-3 and TRBJ2-5, with D hard to call. This CDR3 contains 14 residues. Trimming shortened V by 2 bases and J by 0 bases, and 7 bases separated the two germline ends. The germline V gene has CDR1 SGHNT and CDR2 YENEEA. Looking up the rest from reference TRBV11-3 and TRBJ2-5 gives the full variable domain: EAGVVQSPRYKIIEKKQPVAFWCNPISGHNTLYWYLQNLGQGPELLIRYENEEAVDDSQLPKDRFSAERLKGVDSTLKIQPAELGDSAVYLCASSLTRYQETQYFGPGTRLLVL.

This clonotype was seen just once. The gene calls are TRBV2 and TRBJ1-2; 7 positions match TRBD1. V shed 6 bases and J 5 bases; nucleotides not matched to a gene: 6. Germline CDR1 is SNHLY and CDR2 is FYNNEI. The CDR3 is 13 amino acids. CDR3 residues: CASSYTTGYGYTF. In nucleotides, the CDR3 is TGTGCCAGCAGCTACACGACAGGGTATGGCTACACCTTC.

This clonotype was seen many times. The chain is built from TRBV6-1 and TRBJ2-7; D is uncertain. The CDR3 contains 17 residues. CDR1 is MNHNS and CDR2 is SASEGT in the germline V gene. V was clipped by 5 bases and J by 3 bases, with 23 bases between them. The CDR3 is CASSRYTTGLARYEQYF. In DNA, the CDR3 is TGTGCCAGCAGTCGTTATACCACGGGCCTCGCGCGCTACGAGCAGTACTTC.

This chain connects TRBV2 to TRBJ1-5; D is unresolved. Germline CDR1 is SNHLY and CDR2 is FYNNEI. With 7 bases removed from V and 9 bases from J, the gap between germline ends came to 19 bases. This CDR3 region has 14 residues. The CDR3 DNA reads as TGTGCCAGCATGTCAGGCACCTCATTTAGGCCCCAGCATTTT. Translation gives CASMSGTSFRPQHF.

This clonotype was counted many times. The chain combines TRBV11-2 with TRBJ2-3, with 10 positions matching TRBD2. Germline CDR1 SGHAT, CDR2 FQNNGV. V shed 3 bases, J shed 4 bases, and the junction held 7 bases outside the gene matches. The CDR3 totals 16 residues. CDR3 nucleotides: TGTGCCAGCAGCTTCTCTAGCGGGAGTTCGTCAGATACGCAGTATTTT. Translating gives CASSFSSGSSSDTQYF.

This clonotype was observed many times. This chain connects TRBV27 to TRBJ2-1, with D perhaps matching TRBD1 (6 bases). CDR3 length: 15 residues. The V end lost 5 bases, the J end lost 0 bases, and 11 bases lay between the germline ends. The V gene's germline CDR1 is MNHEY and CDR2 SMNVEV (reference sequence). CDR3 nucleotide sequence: TGTGCCAGCAGTGCCGACAGGTTCTCCTACAATGAGCAGTTCTTC. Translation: CASSADRFSYNEQFF.

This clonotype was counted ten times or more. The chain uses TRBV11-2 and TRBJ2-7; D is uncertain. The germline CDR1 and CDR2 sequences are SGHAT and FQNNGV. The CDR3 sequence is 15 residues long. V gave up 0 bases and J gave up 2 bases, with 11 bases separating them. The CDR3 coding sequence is TGTGCCAGCAGCTTAGATCCTGGTTCGACCTACGAGCAGTACTTC. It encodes CASSLDPGSTYEQYF.

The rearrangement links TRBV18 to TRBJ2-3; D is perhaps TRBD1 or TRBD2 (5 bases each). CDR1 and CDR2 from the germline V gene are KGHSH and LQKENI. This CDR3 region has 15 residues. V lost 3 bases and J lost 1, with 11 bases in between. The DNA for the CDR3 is TGTGCCAGCTCACCCGGGACCTGGGGCACAGATACGCAGTATTTT. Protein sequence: CASSPGTWGTDTQYF.

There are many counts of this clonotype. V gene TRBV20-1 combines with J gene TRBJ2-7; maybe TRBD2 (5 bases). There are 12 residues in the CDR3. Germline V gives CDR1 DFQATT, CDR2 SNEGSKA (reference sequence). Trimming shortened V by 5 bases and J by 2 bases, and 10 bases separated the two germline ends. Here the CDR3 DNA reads TGCAGTGCTTCTACCGGGACCTACGAGCAGTACTTC. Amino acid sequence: CSASTGTYEQYF.

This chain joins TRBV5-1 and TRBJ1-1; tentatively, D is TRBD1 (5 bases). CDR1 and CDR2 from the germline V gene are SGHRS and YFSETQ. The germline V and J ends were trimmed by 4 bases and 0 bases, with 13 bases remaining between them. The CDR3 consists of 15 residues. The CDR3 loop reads CASSIGHLMNTEAFF. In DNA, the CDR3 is TGCGCCAGCAGCATAGGACACCTCATGAACACTGAAGCTTTCTTT.

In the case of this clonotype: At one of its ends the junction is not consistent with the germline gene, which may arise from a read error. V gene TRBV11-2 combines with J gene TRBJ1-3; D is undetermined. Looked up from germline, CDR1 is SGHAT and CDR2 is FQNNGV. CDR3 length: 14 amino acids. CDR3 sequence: CASSLSGAGHTICF. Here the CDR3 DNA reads TGTGCCAGCAGCTTATCGGGTGCCGGCCACACCATATGTTTT.

The CDR3 region has the DNA TGCGCCAGCAGCTTGGTTTTAGGCGGGAACGAGCAGTACTTC. Its protein product is CASSLVLGGNEQYF. The V and J genes are TRBV5-1 and TRBJ2-7; perhaps TRBD2 as D (6 bases). V lost 0 bases and J lost 5, with 12 bases in between. The length of the CDR3 is 14 residues. Germline V gene data show CDR1 as SGHRS and CDR2 as YFSETQ.

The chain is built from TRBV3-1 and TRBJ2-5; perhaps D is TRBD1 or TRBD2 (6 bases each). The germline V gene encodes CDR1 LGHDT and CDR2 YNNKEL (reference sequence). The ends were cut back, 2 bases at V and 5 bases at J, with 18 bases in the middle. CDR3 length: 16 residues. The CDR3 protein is CASSQNPTRRGETQYF. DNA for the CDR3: TGTGCCAGCAGCCAAAATCCGACCAGGAGGGGGGAGACCCAGTACTTC.

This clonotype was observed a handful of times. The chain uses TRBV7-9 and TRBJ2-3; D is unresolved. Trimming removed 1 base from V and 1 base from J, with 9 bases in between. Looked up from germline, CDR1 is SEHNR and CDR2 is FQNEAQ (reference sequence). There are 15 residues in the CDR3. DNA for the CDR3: TGTGCCAGCAGCTTAGGGCAACACCGCACAGATACGCAGTATTTT. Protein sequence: CASSLGQHRTDTQYF.

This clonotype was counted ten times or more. CDR3 protein: CASSHSGRTSYEQYF. CDR3 nucleotide sequence: TGTGCCAGCAGCCACTCGGGACGGACCTCCTACGAGCAGTACTTC. This chain joins TRBV3-1 and TRBJ2-7, with D perhaps matching TRBD1 or TRBD2 (5 bases each). The germline gives CDR1 LGHDT, CDR2 YNNKEL (reference sequence). This CDR3 is built from 15 residues. Trimming pared 3 bases from V and 0 bases from J, leaving 12 bases between.

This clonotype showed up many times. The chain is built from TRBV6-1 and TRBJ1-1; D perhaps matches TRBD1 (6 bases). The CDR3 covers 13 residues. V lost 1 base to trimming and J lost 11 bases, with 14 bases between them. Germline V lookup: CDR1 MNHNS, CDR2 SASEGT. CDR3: CASSEGGKGVAFF. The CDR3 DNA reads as TGTGCCAGCAGTGAAGGTGGGAAGGGGGTTGCTTTCTTT.

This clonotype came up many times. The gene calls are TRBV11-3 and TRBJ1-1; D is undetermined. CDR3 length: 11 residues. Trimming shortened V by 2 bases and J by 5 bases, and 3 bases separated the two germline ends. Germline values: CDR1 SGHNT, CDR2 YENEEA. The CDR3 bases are TGTGCCAGCAGCTTACTTACTGAAGCTTTCTTT. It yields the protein CASSLLTEAFF. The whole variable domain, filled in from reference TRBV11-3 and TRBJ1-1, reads EAGVVQSPRYKIIEKKQPVAFWCNPISGHNTLYWYLQNLGQGPELLIRYENEEAVDDSQLPKDRFSAERLKGVDSTLKIQPAELGDSAVYLCASSLLTEAFFGQGTRLTVV.

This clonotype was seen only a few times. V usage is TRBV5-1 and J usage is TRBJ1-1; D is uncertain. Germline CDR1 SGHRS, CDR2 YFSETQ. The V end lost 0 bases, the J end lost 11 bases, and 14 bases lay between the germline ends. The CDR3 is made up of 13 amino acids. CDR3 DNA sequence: TGCGCCAGCAGCTTGGATAAGGGATTGGGTGCTTTCTTT. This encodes CASSLDKGLGAFF. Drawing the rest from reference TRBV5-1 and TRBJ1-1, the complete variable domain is KAGVTQTPRYLIKTRGQQVTLSCSPISGHRSVSWYQQTPGQGLQFLFEYFSETQRNKGNFPGRFSGRQFSNSRSEMNVSTLELGDSALYLCASSLDKGLGAFFGQGTRLTVV.

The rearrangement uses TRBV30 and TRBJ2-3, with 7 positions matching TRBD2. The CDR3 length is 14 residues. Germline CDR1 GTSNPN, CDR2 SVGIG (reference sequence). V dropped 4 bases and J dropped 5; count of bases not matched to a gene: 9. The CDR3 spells CAWNPGGQGDTQYF. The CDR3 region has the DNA TGTGCCTGGAACCCGGGAGGCCAGGGAGATACGCAGTATTTT.

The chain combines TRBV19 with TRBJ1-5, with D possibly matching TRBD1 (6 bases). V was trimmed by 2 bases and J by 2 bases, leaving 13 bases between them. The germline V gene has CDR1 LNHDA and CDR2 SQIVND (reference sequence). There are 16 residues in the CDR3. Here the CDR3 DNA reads TGTGCCAGTAGTATATGGAGGCCAGGGGGCAATCAGCCCCAGCATTTT. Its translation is CASSIWRPGGNQPQHF.

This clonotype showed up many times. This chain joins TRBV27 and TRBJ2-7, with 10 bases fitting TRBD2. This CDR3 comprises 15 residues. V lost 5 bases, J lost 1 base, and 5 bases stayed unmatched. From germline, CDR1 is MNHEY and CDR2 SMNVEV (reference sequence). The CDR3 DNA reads TGTGCCAGCAGTGACGGACTAGCGGAATCCTACGAGCAGTACTTC. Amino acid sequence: CASSDGLAESYEQYF.

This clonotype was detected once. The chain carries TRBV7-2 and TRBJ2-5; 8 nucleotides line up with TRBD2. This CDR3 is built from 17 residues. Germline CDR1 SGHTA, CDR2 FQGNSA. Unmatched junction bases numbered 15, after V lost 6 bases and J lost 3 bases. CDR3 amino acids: CASSEAWGGRPKETQYF. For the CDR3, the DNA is TGTGCCAGCAGTGAAGCGTGGGGCGGGAGGCCTAAAGAGACCCAGTACTTC.

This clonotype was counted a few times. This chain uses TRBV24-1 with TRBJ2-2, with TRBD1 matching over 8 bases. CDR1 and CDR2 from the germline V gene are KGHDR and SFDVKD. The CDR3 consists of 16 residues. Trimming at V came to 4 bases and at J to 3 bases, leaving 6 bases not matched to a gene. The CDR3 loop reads CATSDPGQAHTGELFF. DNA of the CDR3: TGTGCCACCAGTGACCCGGGACAGGCTCACACCGGGGAGCTGTTTTTT.

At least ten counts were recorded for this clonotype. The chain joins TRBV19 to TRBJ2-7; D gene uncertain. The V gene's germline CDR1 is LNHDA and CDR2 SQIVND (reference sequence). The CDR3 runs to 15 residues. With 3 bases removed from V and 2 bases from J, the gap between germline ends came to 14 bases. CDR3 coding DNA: TGTGCCAGTAGTATGTCTCCGGACCCTACCTACGAGCAGTACTTC. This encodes CASSMSPDPTYEQYF.

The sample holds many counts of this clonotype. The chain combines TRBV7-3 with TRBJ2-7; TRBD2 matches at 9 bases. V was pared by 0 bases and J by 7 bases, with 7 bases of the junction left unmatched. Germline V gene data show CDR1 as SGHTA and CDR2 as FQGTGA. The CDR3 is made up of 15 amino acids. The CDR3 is CASSLTAGGPWEQYF. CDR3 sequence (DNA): TGTGCCAGCAGCTTAACGGCGGGAGGGCCTTGGGAGCAGTACTTC.

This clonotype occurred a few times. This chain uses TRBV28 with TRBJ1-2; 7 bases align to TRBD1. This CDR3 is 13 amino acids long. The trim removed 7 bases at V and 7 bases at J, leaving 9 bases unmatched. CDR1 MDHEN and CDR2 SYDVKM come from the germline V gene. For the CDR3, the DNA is TGTGCCAGCATACAACAGGGGCGGGGTGGCTACACCTTC. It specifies CASIQQGRGGYTF.

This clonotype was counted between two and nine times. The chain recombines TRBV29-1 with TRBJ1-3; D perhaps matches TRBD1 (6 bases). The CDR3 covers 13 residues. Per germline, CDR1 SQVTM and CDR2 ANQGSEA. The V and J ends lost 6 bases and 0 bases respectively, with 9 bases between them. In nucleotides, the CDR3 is TGCAGCGTGGCGGACAGCTCTGGAAACACCATATATTTT. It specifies CSVADSSGNTIYF.

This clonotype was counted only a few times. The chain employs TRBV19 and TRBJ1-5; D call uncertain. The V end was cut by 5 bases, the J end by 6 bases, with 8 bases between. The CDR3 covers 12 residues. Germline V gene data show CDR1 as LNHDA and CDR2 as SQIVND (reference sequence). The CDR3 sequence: CASSARSQPQHF. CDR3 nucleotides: TGTGCCAGTAGTGCCCGGAGTCAGCCCCAGCATTTT.